Each of the 12 T cell receptor beta chains below was sequenced from the same sample in a study of PD-1 blockade in classical Hodgkin lymphoma. The time point is: cycle 4 day 1 (C4D1), after 6 weeks of nivolumab. Every one of the patients relapsed after autologous stem cell transplantation (brentuximab vedotin exposure was variable). Sequencing was performed with immunoSEQ multiplex PCR; in TCRdb, only in-frame clones are kept and a portion is missing. The repertoire includes about 52,000 clones, around nine tenths of them detected once, and approximately 7% sits in the top ten. The sequenced sample was peripheral blood mononuclear cells (PBMCs), obtained before the fourth cycle of nivolumab. Receptors were obtained from a human donor with classical Hodgkin lymphoma.

This clone is a singleton in its sample. This sequence joins TRBV11-2 and TRBJ2-7; TRBD1 matches 9 bases. CDR3 length: 15 amino acids. J lost 3 bases, V lost 1 base, and 4 bases had no gene match. Germline loops: CDR1 SGHAT, CDR2 FQNNGV. CDR3 in amino acids: CASSLVTGGDYEQYF. For the CDR3, the DNA is TGTGCCAGCAGCTTAGTGACAGGGGGAGACTACGAGCAGTACTTC.

The rearrangement joins TRBV5-1 to TRBJ1-5, with D possibly matching TRBD1 (5 bases). Germline CDR1 and CDR2: SGHRS and YFSETQ. V gave up 2 bases and J gave up 1 base, with 7 bases separating them. The CDR3 has 14 residues. The DNA for the CDR3 is TGCGCCAGCAGCTTAGGGGTGAGCAATCAGCCCCAGCATTTT. Translating it yields CASSLGVSNQPQHF.

CDR3 nucleotides: TGTGCCAGCAGCTTAGCGGGGTCCCAAGAGACCCAGTACTTC. Its protein is CASSLAGSQETQYF. The chain combines TRBV7-3 with TRBJ2-5; the D gene is possibly TRBD2 (6 bases). The CDR3 spans 14 residues. Trimming left V 2 bases short and J 1 base short, with 8 bases between. CDR1 and CDR2 from the germline V gene are SGHTA and FQGTGA.

V and J are TRBV21-1 and TRBJ2-3; the table's D gene call, TRBD2, was not cross checked with the DNA. TRBV21-1 is a pseudogene segment. This CDR3 is built from 16 residues. CDR3 residues: CASSKVREGVADTQYF. The CDR3 DNA reads TGTGCCAGCAGCAAAGTGAGGGAGGGGGTGGCAGATACGCAGTATTTT.

The V gene is TRBV6-5, the J gene TRBJ1-4; D uncertain. The V gene's germline CDR1 is MNHEY and CDR2 SVGAGI. This CDR3 has 14 residues. With 2 bases removed from V and 8 bases from J, the gap between germline ends came to 12 bases. CDR3 sequence reads: CASSYGRVGEKLFF. The CDR3 DNA is TGTGCCAGCAGTTACGGGCGGGTAGGGGAAAAACTGTTTTTT.

The chain joins TRBV7-2 to TRBJ2-1; 9 nucleotides align to TRBD2. Germline V CDR1 and CDR2: SGHTA, FQGNSA. After removal of 4 bases from V and 2 bases from J, the junction contained 15 bases not matched to a gene. This CDR3 region has 19 residues. The CDR3 DNA follows: TGTGCCAGCAGCTCGATTGGCGGAAAAGCGGGGGGTGCCTACAATGAGCAGTTCTTC. Translation gives CASSSIGGKAGGAYNEQFF. The full variable domain, in which reference TRBV7-2 and TRBJ2-1 provide the parts outside the CDR3, is GAGVSQSPSNKVTEKGKDVELRCDPISGHTALYWYRQSLGQGLEFLIYFQGNSAPDKSGLPSDRFSAERTGGSVSTLTIQRTQQEDSAVYLCASSSIGGKAGGAYNEQFFGPGTRLTVL.

The sample holds one count of this clone. The chain is built from TRBV5-6 and TRBJ2-3; possible D gene TRBD2, 7 bases. The CDR3 spans 15 residues. Germline CDR1 and CDR2: SGHDT and YYEEEE. V lost 2 bases and J 5 bases, leaving 15 bases between the germline ends. CDR3 amino acids: CASSLTRGRKDTQYF. The CDR3 DNA is TGTGCCAGCAGCTTAACGCGGGGGCGAAAAGATACGCAGTATTTT.

The gene calls are TRBV2 and TRBJ2-2, with 7 bases lining up with TRBD1. Germline V gene lookup returns CDR1 SNHLY and CDR2 FYNNEI. V was pared by 7 bases and J by 4 bases, with 15 bases of the junction left unmatched. This CDR3 comprises 17 residues. The CDR3 protein is CASTRRRAGGFTGELFF. The CDR3 DNA sequence: TGTGCCAGCACCCGCCGTCGAGCAGGGGGTTTCACCGGGGAGCTGTTTTTT.

This chain joins TRBV5-1 and TRBJ2-2; D gene ambiguous. The CDR3 has 12 residues. CDR1 and CDR2 (germline): SGHRS, YFSETQ. The V end was cut by 4 bases, the J end by 4 bases, with 5 bases between. CDR3 sequence reads: CASSRVTGELFF. CDR3 DNA sequence: TGCGCCAGCAGCAGGGTCACCGGGGAGCTGTTTTTT. Filled out from reference TRBV5-1 and TRBJ2-2, the complete variable domain reads KAGVTQTPRYLIKTRGQQVTLSCSPISGHRSVSWYQQTPGQGLQFLFEYFSETQRNKGNFPGRFSGRQFSNSRSEMNVSTLELGDSALYLCASSRVTGELFFGEGSRLTVL.

The V and J genes are TRBV7-2 and TRBJ2-5; 10 bases align to TRBD2. V was clipped by 4 bases and J by 0 bases; unmatched bases: 11. Germline V gene data show CDR1 as SGHTA and CDR2 as FQGNSA. The CDR3 is 18 residues long. The CDR3 here is CASSSSSSGGRYQETQYF. In DNA form, the CDR3 reads TGTGCCAGCAGCTCTAGTTCTAGCGGGGGACGGTACCAAGAGACCCAGTACTTC.

CDR3 sequence (DNA): TGCAGTGCCGGGAGGGTGGTTGAGCAGTTCTTC. Its protein product is CSAGRVVEQFF. The rearrangement uses TRBV20-1 and TRBJ2-1; 8 bases match TRBD2. Losses at the gene ends were 6 bases for V and 9 bases for J; bases not matched to a gene: 4. The CDR3 has 11 residues. Per germline, CDR1 DFQATT and CDR2 SNEGSKA (reference sequence).

The chain couples TRBV2 to TRBJ2-2, with TRBD1 matching 9 bases. This CDR3 has 15 amino acids. Per the germline V gene, CDR1 is SNHLY and CDR2 is FYNNEI. V trimming: 6 bases; J trimming: 4 bases; junction bases outside the gene matches: 6. For the CDR3, the DNA is TGTGCCAGCAGGGAACAGGGGGCTTTCACCGGGGAGCTGTTTTTT. Its translation: CASREQGAFTGELFF.